A single sample gave rise to the 22 T cell receptor beta chains below, sequenced in a study of long-term antiretroviral therapy in people with HIV. Sequencing used immunoSEQ v3.0 at survey level. Sequenced by immunoSEQ multiplex PCR; TCRdb stores in-frame clones only, minus some. The table has about 15,000 clones, more than 80% seen once. Source: unsorted PBMCs, taken 0.3 years after starting antiretroviral therapy. All receptors come from a man aged 18 to 35 with HIV.

The rearrangement joins TRBV6-1 to TRBJ2-3; perhaps TRBD2 as D (5 bases). Trimming removed 4 bases at V and 1 base at J, with 12 bases between. The CDR3 is 15 residues long. From germline, CDR1 is MNHNS and CDR2 SASEGT. This CDR3 is CASSGVNGGTDTQYF. DNA of the CDR3: TGTGCCAGCAGTGGGGTGAACGGGGGCACAGATACGCAGTATTTT.

This clone was detected only a few times. This chain joins TRBV4-2 and TRBJ2-5; 9 positions agree with TRBD1. Germline CDR1 reads LGHNA; CDR2 reads YNFKEQ. The CDR3 length is 17 residues. J gave up 5 bases and V 0 bases, and 10 bases lay outside the gene matches. The CDR3 region is CASSQETPGQGRETQYF. As DNA, the CDR3 is TGTGCCAGCAGCCAAGAGACTCCGGGACAGGGTAGGGAGACCCAGTACTTC.

V usage is TRBV27 and J usage is TRBJ2-2; D not resolved. The V gene lost 2 bases and the J gene lost 5 bases, with 15 bases spanning the gap. Germline-derived CDR1 and CDR2 are MNHEY and SMNVEV (reference sequence). The CDR3 sequence is 16 residues long. DNA of the CDR3: TGTGCCAGCAGTTTAAGTACCAGTTTGGGGACCGGGGAGCTGTTTTTT. Protein product: CASSLSTSLGTGELFF.

V is TRBV28 and J is TRBJ2-7, with 9 bases fitting TRBD1. There are 13 residues in the CDR3. Germline V lookup: CDR1 MDHEN, CDR2 SYDVKM. Trimming at V came to 6 bases and at J to 5 bases, leaving 5 bases not matched to a gene. The CDR3 sequence is CASRGTGLHEQYF. The CDR3, as DNA: TGTGCCAGCAGGGGGACAGGGCTCCACGAGCAGTACTTC.

CDR3 in amino acids: CASSPLERGQFF. The CDR3 DNA sequence: TGTGCCAGCAGCCCCCTGGAGCGGGGGCAGTTCTTC. The rearrangement uses TRBV28 and TRBJ2-1; 7 positions match TRBD2. Germline V gives CDR1 MDHEN, CDR2 SYDVKM. This CDR3 has 12 amino acids. V dropped 6 bases and J dropped 12; count of bases not matched to a gene: 8.

The chain uses TRBV19 and TRBJ1-1; D remains ambiguous. The CDR3 is 14 amino acids. The V end was cut by 1 base, the J end by 5 bases, with 11 bases between. Germline V gene sequence: CDR1 LNHDA, CDR2 SQIVND (reference sequence). Written as DNA, the CDR3 is TGTGCCAGTAGTATAGCCCTGGGAAGAACTGAAGCTTTCTTT. Its translation: CASSIALGRTEAFF.

The chain recombines TRBV11-2 with TRBJ2-3; 12 nucleotides match TRBD2. The V and J ends lost 5 bases and 2 bases, in that order; junction bases with no gene match: 8. CDR3 length equals 17 residues. In germline, CDR1 is SGHAT, CDR2 FQNNGV. The CDR3 loop is CASSRGGTSGHTDTQYF. CDR3 nucleotides: TGTGCCAGCAGCCGGGGGGGGACTAGCGGGCACACAGATACGCAGTATTTT.

This chain links TRBV9 with TRBJ1-3, with 9 bases lining up with TRBD1. CDR3 length equals 18 residues. Trimming cost V 3 bases and J 1 base; bases outside gene matches: 11. The V gene's germline CDR1 is SGDLS and CDR2 YYNGEE. CDR3 DNA: TGTGCCAGCAGCGCCACAGGGGGCCTGAGCGGATCTGGAAACACCATATATTTT. This gives the protein CASSATGGLSGSGNTIYF.

This rearrangement joins TRBV19 to TRBJ1-5; tentative D call: TRBD1 (5 bases). The germline gives CDR1 LNHDA, CDR2 SQIVND (reference sequence). V lost 5 bases and J 3 bases, leaving 14 bases between the germline ends. CDR3 size: 15 residues. CDR3 amino acids: CASSPQGPLNQPQHF. CDR3 nucleotide sequence: TGTGCCAGTAGTCCGCAGGGCCCCCTCAATCAGCCCCAGCATTTT.

V gene TRBV5-1 combines with J gene TRBJ2-3; possibly TRBD1 or TRBD2 for D (5 bases each). V lost 4 bases and J 4 bases, leaving 10 bases between the germline ends. Germline CDR1 and CDR2: SGHRS and YFSETQ. The CDR3 length is 13 residues. DNA for the CDR3: TGCGCCAGCAGCCACCGGGGCCCAGATACGCAGTATTTT. Translated: CASSHRGPDTQYF. The full variable domain, with the rest looked up from reference TRBV5-1 and TRBJ2-3, is KAGVTQTPRYLIKTRGQQVTLSCSPISGHRSVSWYQQTPGQGLQFLFEYFSETQRNKGNFPGRFSGRQFSNSRSEMNVSTLELGDSALYLCASSHRGPDTQYFGPGTRLTVL.

The V call is TRBV7-6, the J call TRBJ1-3; tentatively, D is TRBD1 (5 bases). This CDR3 has 17 amino acids. Per the germline V gene, CDR1 is SGHVS and CDR2 is FNYEAQ. V lost 4 bases to trimming and J lost 0 bases, with 16 bases between them. Written as DNA, the CDR3 is TGTGCCAGCAGCTATACAATCGGGGACTACTCTGGAAACACCATATATTTT. This gives the protein CASSYTIGDYSGNTIYF.

The chain uses TRBV18 and TRBJ2-3, with 7 bases that match TRBD2. The junction had 6 bases not matched to a gene; V was cut back by 3 bases and J by 6 bases. Germline V gives CDR1 KGHSH, CDR2 LQKENI. This CDR3 has 14 amino acids. CDR3 coding DNA: TGTGCCAGCTCACCGGGGGGGACGACGGATACGCAGTATTTT. Its translation: CASSPGGTTDTQYF.

The sample holds a few counts of this clone. The chain links TRBV6-1 to TRBJ1-2, with 8 bases identical to TRBD1. Germline V gives CDR1 MNHNS, CDR2 SASEGT. This CDR3 is built from 16 residues. V lost 4 bases, J lost 3 bases, and 10 bases stayed unmatched. CDR3 protein: CASSVAETGADYGYTF. The CDR3 DNA reads TGTGCCAGCAGTGTAGCTGAGACAGGGGCTGACTATGGCTACACCTTC.

The chain recombines TRBV6-1 with TRBJ2-1, with D maybe TRBD2 (6 bases). The CDR3 length is 12 residues. V dropped 11 bases and J dropped 4 bases, with 12 bases sitting between them. Germline-derived CDR1 and CDR2 are MNHNS and SASEGT. CDR3 in amino acids: CAVEGTYNEQFF. The DNA of the CDR3 is TGTGCCGTCGAAGGGACTTACAATGAGCAGTTCTTC.

This clone was found a few times. The chain recombines TRBV27 with TRBJ1-5; D is undetermined. From germline, CDR1 is MNHEY and CDR2 SMNVEV (reference sequence). The CDR3 length is 15 residues. V shed 6 bases and J shed 3 bases, with 15 bases lying between them. In DNA form, the CDR3 reads TGTGCCAGCAGCCCCGGGAGAGGAAACAATCAGCCCCAGCATTTT. This sequence encodes CASSPGRGNNQPQHF.

This clone was seen only once. The genes are TRBV18 and TRBJ2-6, with unresolved D. Trimming removed 0 bases at V and 0 bases at J, with 6 bases between. Germline assignment: CDR1 KGHSH and CDR2 LQKENI. The CDR3 contains 16 residues. The DNA for the CDR3 is TGTGCCAGCTCACCACCCATACCCTCTGGGGCCAACGTCCTGACTTTC. It yields the protein CASSPPIPSGANVLTF.

This chain uses TRBV20-1 with TRBJ1-1; D is possibly TRBD1 (5 bases). Germline assignment: CDR1 DFQATT and CDR2 SNEGSKA (reference sequence). The V gene lost 2 bases and the J gene lost 6 bases, with 7 bases spanning the gap. CDR3 length: 11 amino acids. The CDR3 DNA reads TGCAGTGCTAGACCGACAGCTGAAGCTTTCTTT. Amino acid sequence: CSARPTAEAFF.

V and J are TRBV4-1 and TRBJ1-4, with a weak D call TRBD1 (5 bases). Between the trimmed V and J ends, which lost 4 bases and 4 bases, there was a span of 10 bases. CDR3 length: 14 amino acids. Germline assignment: CDR1 MGHRA and CDR2 YSYEKL. The CDR3 sequence is CASSPRQSNEKLFF. The CDR3 bases are TGCGCCAGCAGCCCCAGACAGAGTAATGAAAAACTGTTTTTT.

This clone was seen a few times. The CDR3 DNA reads TGTGCCACCAAGTTAGCGAATCCCGGGGAGCTGTTTTTT. This gives the protein CATKLANPGELFF. The V call is TRBV27, the J call TRBJ2-2; a possible D gene is TRBD2 (5 bases). Trimming took off 10 bases at V and 6 bases at J, with 15 bases between the two ends. The germline V gene has CDR1 MNHEY and CDR2 SMNVEV (reference sequence). The CDR3 loop spans 13 amino acids.

V is TRBV28 and J is TRBJ1-6, with D perhaps TRBD1 (6 bases). Deletions cut 5 bases from V and 4 bases from J, with 15 bases between. CDR3 size: 16 residues. Germline loops: CDR1 MDHEN, CDR2 SYDVKM. CDR3 DNA: TGTGCCAGCAGTAATCAACAGGGTTTTTATAATTCACCCCTCCACTTT. Encoded protein: CASSNQQGFYNSPLHF.

This chain joins TRBV7-8 and TRBJ2-7, with 8 bases aligning to TRBD1. This CDR3 spans 14 amino acids. The trim removed 3 bases at V and 4 bases at J, leaving 5 bases unmatched. Germline V gene lookup returns CDR1 SGHVS and CDR2 FQNEAQ. CDR3 in amino acids: CASSFPGQVYEQYF. CDR3 bases: TGTGCCAGCAGCTTTCCGGGACAGGTATACGAGCAGTACTTC.

The table lists this clone with a count of one. The rearrangement uses TRBV28 and TRBJ2-7; D unclear. The V end lost 6 bases, the J end lost 5 bases, and 14 bases lay between the germline ends. The CDR3 contains 13 residues. Germline V gene sequence: CDR1 MDHEN, CDR2 SYDVKM. The chain's CDR3 is CASSLQLLDEQYF. The CDR3 coding sequence is TGTGCCAGCAGCCTACAGCTTTTGGACGAGCAGTACTTC.